These 10 T cell receptor beta chains came from one sample sequenced in a study of blood T cells in healthy people across ages. Then a second PCR, running roughly 7 to 11 cycles, was carried out with a sample-barcoded 5' primer and a J-beta primer mix. TCRdb itself ran the 5' RACE reads through MiXCR, one entry per CDR3 protein. Seen here are roughly 800,000 distinct CDR3 sequences, 58% observed once, and the top ten hold 20% to 25%. The sample comprised blood. These receptors were taken from a man younger than 40 in good health.

This clonotype was seen more than once but under ten times. V usage is TRBV5-4 and J usage is TRBJ2-1, with D maybe TRBD1 (6 bases). The CDR3 covers 15 residues. Trimming pared 0 bases from V and 6 bases from J, leaving 13 bases between. CDR1 SGHNT and CDR2 YYREEE come from the germline V gene (reference sequence). This chain's CDR3 is CASSLALGQFNEQFF. The CDR3 DNA reads as TGTGCCAGCAGCTTGGCCCTCGGACAGTTCAATGAGCAGTTCTTC.

V and J are TRBV7-9 and TRBJ1-1, with 12 bases that match TRBD1. Trimming cost V 2 bases and J 2 bases; bases outside gene matches: 6. The CDR3 is made up of 17 amino acids. Germline V lookup: CDR1 SEHNR, CDR2 FQNEAQ (reference sequence). The CDR3 loop reads CASSLKGQGAPNTEAFF. The CDR3 nucleotides read TGTGCCAGCAGCTTAAAGGGACAGGGGGCTCCAAACACTGAAGCTTTCTTT.

This clonotype was observed a handful of times. The CDR3 sequence is CSAGGTAVRYGYTF. The CDR3 DNA sequence: TGCAGTGCGGGGGGGACAGCCGTTCGCTATGGCTACACCTTC. The chain joins TRBV20-1 to TRBJ1-2, with 7 positions matching TRBD1. The CDR3 has 14 amino acids. The germline CDR1 and CDR2 sequences are DFQATT and SNEGSKA (reference sequence). J gave up 4 bases and V 6 bases, and 11 bases lay outside the gene matches.

V and J are TRBV5-4 and TRBJ2-5, with 9 bases aligning to TRBD2. The J call could be wrong; TRBJ2-7 is a better fit for the DNA end. The CDR3 consists of 14 residues. Germline V gives CDR1 SGHNT, CDR2 YYREEE (reference sequence). The DNA of the CDR3 is TGTGCCAGCAGCTCAGCGGGAGGCAGCTACGAGCAGTACTTC. Amino acids: CASSSAGGSYEQYF.

This clonotype was counted only a few times. The chain uses TRBV12-5 and TRBJ2-7; D is ambiguous. V lost 1 base and J 0 bases, leaving 10 bases between the germline ends. The CDR3 has 15 amino acids. CDR1 is LGHNT, CDR2 FRNRAP, per germline. CDR3 protein: CASGLDTVSSYEQYF. The CDR3 DNA reads TGTGCTAGTGGTTTGGATACAGTCAGCTCCTACGAGCAGTACTTC.

The chain carries TRBV6-5 and TRBJ2-7; D is undetermined. V was trimmed by 7 bases and J by 2 bases, leaving 15 bases between them. This CDR3 comprises 14 residues. CDR1 and CDR2 (germline): MNHEY, SVGAGI. The CDR3 spells CASTMGGSTYEQYF. The CDR3 region has the DNA TGTGCCAGCACTATGGGCGGTTCCACCTACGAGCAGTACTTC.

This clonotype showed up just a few times. This sequence joins TRBV7-2 and TRBJ2-7; unclear D gene. The CDR3 length is 12 residues. CDR1 is SGHTA, CDR2 FQGNSA, per germline. V lost 6 bases and J 7 bases, leaving 13 bases between the germline ends. The CDR3 DNA reads TGTGCCAGCAGACCCCTGTTAGGAGAGCAGTACTTC. Translating gives CASRPLLGEQYF.

The sample holds a few counts of this clonotype. This chain uses TRBV18 with TRBJ2-4, with D perhaps given as TRBD1 or TRBD2 (5 bases each). The J call may not be correct, given that the DNA end is closer to TRBJ2-7. Germline V gene lookup returns CDR1 KGHSH and CDR2 LQKENI. The CDR3 runs 14 residues. CDR3 sequence (DNA): TGTGCCAGCTCCCCGGGACGGCGCACCTACGAGCAGTACTTC. This codes for CASSPGRRTYEQYF.

The chain combines TRBV20-1 with TRBJ2-5; tentative D call: TRBD2 (6 bases). This CDR3 region has 14 residues. With 3 bases removed from V and 3 bases from J, the gap between germline ends came to 14 bases. Germline CDR1 reads DFQATT; CDR2 reads SNEGSKA (reference sequence). The CDR3 nucleotides are TGCAGTGCTAGCCTGCGGGGAATAGAAGAGACCCAGTACTTC. This encodes CSASLRGIEETQYF.

This clonotype was observed a handful of times. CDR3 sequence reads: CASSPTSGRNNEQFF. The CDR3 DNA follows: TGTGCCAGCAGCCCTACCAGCGGGAGGAACAATGAGCAGTTCTTC. The chain uses TRBV7-3 and TRBJ2-1, with TRBD2 matching over 9 bases. The germline V gene has CDR1 SGHTA and CDR2 FQGTGA. CDR3 length equals 15 residues. J lost 5 bases, V lost 5 bases, and 7 bases had no gene match.